This T cell receptor beta chain was observed in a study of blood T cells in healthy people across ages. General observations from the study: Naive CD4+ cells and diversity were both higher in long-lived donors than in aged donors. Changes seen in expanded clonotypes were possibly confounded by donor CMV status left unknown.

This clonotype has just a few counts. What it recognizes is unknown. Primed by a sample-barcoded 5' primer and a J-beta primer mix, a second PCR proceeded for roughly 6 to 12 cycles. TCRdb ran MiXCR on the 5' RACE reads and lists one entry per CDR3 protein. The table lists some 1.7 million distinct CDR3 sequences, 28% of them singletons. Each donor's blood draw was roughly 10 milliliters of peripheral blood. PBMCs, at least 6 million per sample, were isolated. Germline V gives CDR1 MNHNS, CDR2 SASEGT. V trimming: 6 bases; J trimming: 8 bases; junction bases outside the gene matches: 3. The CDR3 consists of 12 residues.

This chain uses TRBV6-1 with TRBJ1-2; TRBD1 matches at 10 bases. The sample taken for sequencing was blood. The TCR comes from a woman in her 30s in good health. The CDR3 loop reads CASRVTGGGYTF. In DNA form, the CDR3 reads TGTGCCAGCAGGGTGACAGGGGGCGGCTACACCTTC.